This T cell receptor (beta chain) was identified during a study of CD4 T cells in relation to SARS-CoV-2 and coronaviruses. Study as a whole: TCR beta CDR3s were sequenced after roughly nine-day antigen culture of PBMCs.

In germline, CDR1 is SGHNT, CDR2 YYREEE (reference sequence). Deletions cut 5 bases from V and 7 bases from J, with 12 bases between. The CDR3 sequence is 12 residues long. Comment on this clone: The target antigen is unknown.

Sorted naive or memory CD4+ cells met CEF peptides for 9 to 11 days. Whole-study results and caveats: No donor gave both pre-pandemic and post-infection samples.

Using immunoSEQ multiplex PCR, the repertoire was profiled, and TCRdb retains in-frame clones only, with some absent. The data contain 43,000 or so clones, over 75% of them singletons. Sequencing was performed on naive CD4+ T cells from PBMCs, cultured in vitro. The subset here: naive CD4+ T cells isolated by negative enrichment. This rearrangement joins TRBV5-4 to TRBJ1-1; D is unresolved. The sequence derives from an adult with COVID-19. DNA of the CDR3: TGTGCCAGCAGTGCAGGCGGGCGTGAAGCTTTCTTT. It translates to CASSAGGREAFF. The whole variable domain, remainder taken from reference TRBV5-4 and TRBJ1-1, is ETGVTQSPTHLIKTRGQQVTLRCSSQSGHNTVSWYQQALGQGPQFIFQYYREEENGRGNFPPRFSGLQFPNYSSELNVNALELDDSALYLCASSAGGREAFFGQGTRLTVV.